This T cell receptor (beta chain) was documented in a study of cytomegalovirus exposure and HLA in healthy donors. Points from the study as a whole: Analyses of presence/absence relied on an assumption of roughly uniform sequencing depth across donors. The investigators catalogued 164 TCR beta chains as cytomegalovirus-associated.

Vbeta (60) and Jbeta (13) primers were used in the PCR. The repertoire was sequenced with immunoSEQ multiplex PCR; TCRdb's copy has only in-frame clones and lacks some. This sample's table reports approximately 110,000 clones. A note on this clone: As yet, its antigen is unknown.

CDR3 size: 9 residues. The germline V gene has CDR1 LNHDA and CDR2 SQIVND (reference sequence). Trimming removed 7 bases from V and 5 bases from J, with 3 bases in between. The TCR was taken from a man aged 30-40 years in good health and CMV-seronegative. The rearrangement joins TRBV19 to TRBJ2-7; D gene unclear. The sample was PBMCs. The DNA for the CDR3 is TGTGCCAGTACAAACGAGCAGTACTTC. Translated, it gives CASTNEQYF.